These 21 T cell receptor beta chains were sequenced from one sample in a study of OX40 agonist ivuxolimab in advanced cancers. The repertoire was sequenced with immunoSEQ multiplex PCR; TCRdb's copy has only in-frame clones and lacks some. This table holds 25,000 to 35,000 clones, around 85% found once. The material sequenced was CD4+ or CD8+ T cells sorted from blood, taken in a trial of the OX40 agonist ivuxolimab. The receptors derive from an adult with an advanced solid tumor such as melanoma, head and neck, liver or kidney cancer.

The CDR3 reads CASSPGEGASNQPQHF. The CDR3, as DNA: TGTGCCAGCAGCCCAGGGGAGGGGGCGAGCAATCAGCCCCAGCATTTT. The rearrangement joins TRBV7-8 to TRBJ1-5; 7 bases agree with TRBD1. This CDR3 region has 16 residues. Germline V gene data show CDR1 as SGHVS and CDR2 as FQNEAQ. J was trimmed by 1 base and V by 5 bases; bases with no gene match: 8.

In this sample, this clone turned up a few times. This chain connects TRBV28 to TRBJ1-2; unclear D gene. The germline CDR1 and CDR2 sequences are MDHEN and SYDVKM. This CDR3 spans 15 amino acids. Between the trimmed V and J ends, which lost 5 bases and 0 bases, there was a span of 13 bases. The chain's CDR3 is CASSTLTVPNYGYTF. CDR3 DNA sequence: TGTGCCAGCAGTACCCTTACAGTACCTAACTATGGCTACACCTTC.

J is TRBJ2-5 and V is TRBV11-1; the D gene is possibly TRBD2 (6 bases). Germline V CDR1 and CDR2: SGHAT, FQDESV (reference sequence). The CDR3 has 17 amino acids. V lost 0 bases and J lost 5, with 19 bases in between. CDR3 sequence reads: CASSLAGGAAIGETQYF. CDR3 sequence (DNA): TGTGCCAGCAGCTTAGCCGGAGGGGCAGCGATAGGGGAGACCCAGTACTTC.

The gene calls are TRBV4-1 and TRBJ2-2, with D possibly TRBD2 on 5 matching bases. Germline V lookup: CDR1 MGHRA, CDR2 YSYEKL. Deletions cut 4 bases from V and 1 base from J, with 7 bases between. The CDR3 extends over 14 amino acids. In DNA form, the CDR3 reads TGCGCCAGCAGCCTAGCGCGGAACACCGGGGAGCTGTTTTTT. As protein: CASSLARNTGELFF.

The J gene is TRBJ1-5, the V gene TRBV19; a weak D match, TRBD1 (5 bases). V was trimmed by 7 bases and J by 5 bases, leaving 12 bases between them. Germline lookup yields CDR1 LNHDA and CDR2 SQIVND (reference sequence). The CDR3 sequence is 13 residues long. CDR3 residues: CASKRQGYQPQHF. The CDR3 DNA reads TGTGCCAGTAAGCGGCAGGGATATCAGCCCCAGCATTTT.

The chain has TRBV7-9 and TRBJ2-5, with D perhaps matching TRBD1 or TRBD2 (5 bases each). The CDR3 extends over 18 amino acids. Germline CDR1 is SEHNR and CDR2 is FQNEAQ (reference sequence). Trimming cost V 1 base and J 1 base, with 19 bases left between them. The CDR3 region has the DNA TGTGCCAGCAGCTTAGGAGGGGCCGGGTTCAACTTCCAAGAGACCCAGTACTTC. This sequence encodes CASSLGGAGFNFQETQYF.

The V and J genes are TRBV27 and TRBJ1-2, with D hard to call. CDR3 length: 13 residues. V dropped 5 bases and J dropped 1 base, with 8 bases sitting between them. From germline, CDR1 is MNHEY and CDR2 SMNVEV (reference sequence). CDR3 DNA: TGTGCCAGCAGTCCTCCGGGTAACTATGGCTACACCTTC. Its translation is CASSPPGNYGYTF.

The gene calls are TRBV5-5 and TRBJ2-7; D uncertain. Trimming took 0 bases from V and 6 from J, leaving 22 bases between them. CDR1 is SGHKS, CDR2 YYEKEE, per germline (reference sequence). This CDR3 has 17 amino acids. The CDR3 spells CASSLGPGLIIKGEQYF. CDR3 DNA sequence: TGTGCCAGCAGCTTGGGGCCTGGGCTTATTATTAAGGGCGAGCAGTACTTC. Based on the CDR3 plus reference TRBV5-5 and TRBJ2-7, the full variable domain is DAGVTQSPTHLIKTRGQQVTLRCSPISGHKSVSWYQQVLGQGPQFIFQYYEKEERGRGNFPDRFSARQFPNYSSELNVNALLLGDSALYLCASSLGPGLIIKGEQYFGPGTRLTVT.

This rearrangement joins TRBV5-6 to TRBJ2-7, with 13 positions matching TRBD2. Germline CDR1 SGHDT, CDR2 YYEEEE. This CDR3 is 17 amino acids long. J gave up 7 bases and V 3 bases, and 13 bases lay outside the gene matches. CDR3 region: CASSSTGTSGVRGEQYF. The CDR3 nucleotides read TGTGCCAGCAGCTCTACCGGGACTAGCGGGGTCCGTGGTGAGCAGTACTTC.

J is TRBJ2-1 and V is TRBV4-2; the match to TRBD2 covers 9 bases. V shed 0 bases, J shed 1 base, and the junction held 4 bases outside the gene matches. The germline V gene encodes CDR1 LGHNA and CDR2 YNFKEQ. The CDR3 is made up of 17 amino acids. The CDR3 loop is CASSQDLSGGSYNEQFF. CDR3 DNA sequence: TGTGCCAGCAGCCAAGACCTTAGCGGGGGATCCTACAATGAGCAGTTCTTC.

The chain carries TRBV7-8 and TRBJ1-5; D uncertain. Germline values: CDR1 SGHVS, CDR2 FQNEAQ. The CDR3 is 14 residues long. V was trimmed by 1 base and J by 6 bases, leaving 10 bases between them. The CDR3 reads CASSLGPDGQPQHF. CDR3 bases: TGTGCCAGCAGCTTAGGACCGGACGGTCAGCCCCAGCATTTT.

The chain links TRBV9 to TRBJ2-7; D gene ambiguous. Per the germline V gene, CDR1 is SGDLS and CDR2 is YYNGEE. The length of the CDR3 is 16 residues. V was shortened by 3 bases and J by 2 bases, with 18 bases between the two germline ends. CDR3 protein: CASSEGGELAAYEQYF. Written as DNA, the CDR3 is TGTGCCAGCAGCGAGGGCGGCGAACTGGCAGCCTACGAGCAGTACTTC.

V is TRBV14 and J is TRBJ2-1, with D possibly being TRBD2 (6 bases). The CDR3 totals 14 residues. Trimming removed 4 bases from V and 5 bases from J, with 12 bases in between. Germline loops: CDR1 SGHDN, CDR2 FVKESK. CDR3 DNA: TGTGCCAGCAGCCTAAGGGGCGGGAACAATGAGCAGTTCTTC. This translates into CASSLRGGNNEQFF.

In its sample, this clone was seen once. The J gene is TRBJ1-4, the V gene TRBV27; D is possibly TRBD1 (6 bases). The CDR3 runs 14 residues. Germline V gene data show CDR1 as MNHEY and CDR2 as SMNVEV (reference sequence). V lost 5 bases, J lost 7 bases, and 14 bases lay in between. The CDR3 loop is CASSPPGAGEKLFF. The CDR3 nucleotides are TGTGCCAGCAGTCCCCCGGGGGCGGGTGAAAAACTGTTTTTT.

The V call is TRBV25-1, the J call TRBJ2-2, with a weak D call TRBD1 (5 bases). V lost 5 bases to trimming and J lost 5 bases, with 12 bases between them. The germline gives CDR1 MGHDK, CDR2 SYGVNS. This CDR3 spans 14 amino acids. Here the CDR3 reads CASSKTRETGELFF. As DNA, the CDR3 is TGTGCCAGCAGTAAAACCAGGGAAACCGGGGAGCTGTTTTTT.

The chain joins TRBV28 to TRBJ1-1; D gene ambiguous. The CDR3 contains 13 residues. The V gene lost 5 bases and the J gene lost 5 bases, with 12 bases spanning the gap. Germline loops: CDR1 MDHEN, CDR2 SYDVKM. CDR3 loop: CASSLGRWTEAFF. The CDR3 nucleotides read TGTGCCAGCAGTCTCGGAAGGTGGACTGAAGCTTTCTTT.

The chain uses TRBV27 and TRBJ1-2, with D unclear. The CDR3 is made up of 13 amino acids. V lost 7 bases, J lost 4 bases, and 13 bases lay in between. Germline V gene data show CDR1 as MNHEY and CDR2 as SMNVEV (reference sequence). CDR3 region: CASIGWEPYGYTF. CDR3 sequence (DNA): TGTGCCAGCATTGGATGGGAGCCCTATGGCTACACCTTC.

CDR3 protein: CASSVGDSPNYGYTF. CDR3 DNA: TGTGCCAGCAGCGTAGGGGACAGCCCGAACTATGGCTACACCTTC. This chain connects TRBV9 to TRBJ1-2; 7 bases agree with TRBD1. CDR1 is SGDLS and CDR2 is YYNGEE in the germline V gene. J gave up 2 bases and V 0 bases, and 4 bases lay outside the gene matches. This CDR3 region has 15 residues. Variable domain in full (rest from reference TRBV9 and TRBJ1-2): DSGVTQTPKHLITATGQRVTLRCSPRSGDLSVYWYQQSLDQGLQFLIQYYNGEERAKGNILERFSAQQFPDLHSELNLSSLELGDSALYFCASSVGDSPNYGYTFGSGTRLTVV.

Details on this clone: Germline and junction disagree at one end, which may indicate a read error. The chain joins TRBV7-9 to TRBJ2-2; possibly TRBD2 for D (5 bases). Per the germline V gene, CDR1 is SEHNR and CDR2 is FQNEAQ (reference sequence). CDR3 size: 15 residues. The CDR3 DNA sequence: TGTGCCAGCCGCTTAGAGGGTTTTACGACCGGGGAGCTGTTTTTT. Its protein product is CASRLEGFTTGELFF.

This clone was detected only once. The chain links TRBV6-5 to TRBJ1-5, with 8 bases fitting TRBD1. Trimming cost V 6 bases and J 4 bases; bases outside gene matches: 8. CDR1 MNHEY and CDR2 SVGAGI come from the germline V gene. This CDR3 is 15 amino acids long. Here the CDR3 reads CASSIRQGSNQPQHF. The CDR3 bases are TGTGCCAGCAGCATCAGACAGGGGAGTAATCAGCCCCAGCATTTT.

This sequence joins TRBV2 and TRBJ2-3; D perhaps matches TRBD1 (6 bases). The CDR3 runs 16 residues. Looked up from germline, CDR1 is SNHLY and CDR2 is FYNNEI. The V gene lost 6 bases and the J gene lost 3 bases, with 19 bases spanning the gap. For the CDR3, the DNA is TGTGCCAGCAGGGGTACAGGGAGAGGGGTGACAGATACGCAGTATTTT. Translation: CASRGTGRGVTDTQYF.